These T cell receptor beta chains were read from a single sample in a study of T-cell memory formation after mild COVID-19. TCRdb fed the 5' RACE reads into MiXCR, producing one record per CDR3 protein. This table holds approximately 430,000 distinct CDR3 sequences, 20% to 30% found once. Sequencing was performed on PBMCs or a T cell subset sorted from them (not recorded which). These receptors were taken from an adult woman who had mild COVID-19 (a few samples of this study predate the infection). Cell type and time point are not known. CDR3s include the opening cysteine and the closing phenylalanine or tryptophan. The D gene is left open where the match is weak. Clone size is shown for a subset of rows, as once, few, many or a class of expanded clone.

J gene,clone size,V gene,D gene,CDR3 protein,CDR3 DNA
TRBJ1-2,.,TRBV27,.,CASSRDSLYGYTF,TGTGCCAGCAGCCGGGATTCGCTCTATGGCTACACCTTC
TRBJ1-2,few,TRBV5-1,.,CASSFGNNYGYTF,TGCGCCAGCAGCTTCGGGAACAACTATGGCTACACCTTC
TRBJ2-7,.,TRBV7-2,TRBD2,CASSLGLAGIYEQYF,TGTGCCAGCAGCTTAGGACTAGCGGGCATCTACGAGCAGTACTTC
TRBJ2-7,.,TRBV7-9,.,CASSLWHHLSYEQYF,TGTGCCAGCAGCTTATGGCATCACCTTTCCTACGAGCAGTACTTC
TRBJ1-4,few,TRBV12-3/TRBV12-4,.,CASSPAATNEKLFF,TGTGCCAGCAGTCCGGCTGCAACTAATGAAAAACTGTTTTTT
TRBJ2-7,few,TRBV12-3/TRBV12-4,.,CASSLGTDGYEQYF,TGTGCCAGCAGTTTAGGGACCGACGGCTACGAGCAGTACTTC
TRBJ2-1,few,TRBV10-3,.,CAISDGEWSYNEQFF,TGTGCCATCAGTGATGGGGAGTGGTCCTACAATGAGCAGTTCTTC
TRBJ1-1,few,TRBV4-2,TRBD1,CASTLGQGDDEAFF,TGTGCCAGCACCCTAGGACAGGGGGATGATGAAGCTTTCTTT
TRBJ2-7,few,TRBV10-3,.,CAITTRWGYEQYF,TGTGCCATCACCACGAGGTGGGGCTACGAGCAGTACTTC
TRBJ2-2,.,TRBV7-9,.,CASSLQGNSGELFF,TGTGCCAGCAGCTTGCAGGGGAACTCCGGGGAGCTGTTTTTT
TRBJ1-5,.,TRBV12-3/TRBV12-4,.,CASSPSGSHSNQPQHF,TGTGCCAGCAGTCCATCGGGATCCCATAGCAATCAGCCCCAGCATTTT
TRBJ2-7,.,TRBV28,TRBD2,CASSLSGTSSSYEQYF,TGTGCCAGCAGTTTATCCGGGACTAGCTCCTCCTACGAGCAGTACTTC
TRBJ2-6,.,TRBV27,.,CASSRQISGANVLTF,TGTGCCAGCAGTAGACAGATTTCTGGGGCCAACGTCCTGACTTTC
TRBJ2-1,.,TRBV4-1,TRBD2,CASSRPSGNGEQFF,TGCGCCAGCAGCCGGCCTAGCGGGAACGGTGAGCAGTTCTTC
TRBJ2-4,.,TRBV5-1,.,CASSSTGSLENIQYF,TGCGCCAGCAGCTCCACAGGGAGTCTTGAAAACATTCAGTACTTC
TRBJ2-7,few,TRBV12-3/TRBV12-4,TRBD1,CASSSRQGESYEQYF,TGTGCCAGCAGTTCGCGACAGGGGGAGTCCTACGAGCAGTACTTC
TRBJ1-2,few,TRBV5-1,.,CASSLERGQGYTF,TGCGCCAGCAGCTTGGAGCGGGGGCAAGGCTACACCTTC
TRBJ1-2,few,TRBV9,TRBD1,CASSGGTGVYGYTF,TGTGCCAGCAGCGGTGGGACAGGAGTCTATGGCTACACCTTC
TRBJ2-4,.,TRBV3-1,TRBD2,CASSQGTSGVAKNIQYF,TGTGCCAGCAGCCAAGGGACTAGCGGGGTAGCCAAAAACATTCAGTACTTC
TRBJ2-4,few,TRBV24-1,.,CATSDASRGIQYF,TGTGCCACCAGTGATGCTAGCAGGGGCATTCAGTACTTC
TRBJ2-1,.,TRBV10-3,TRBD2,CAISVSPRASGSSYNEQFF,TGTGCCATCAGTGTAAGTCCTCGGGCTAGCGGAAGCTCCTACAATGAGCAGTTCTTC
TRBJ2-6,.,TRBV5-1,.,CASSFNRAGANVLTF,TGCGCCAGCAGCTTTAACAGGGCCGGGGCCAACGTCCTGACTTTC
TRBJ2-1,.,TRBV4-2,TRBD2,CASSLLAGDPHEQFF,TGTGCCAGCAGCCTACTAGCGGGAGATCCGCATGAGCAGTTCTTC
TRBJ1-5,few,TRBV7-2,TRBD1,CASSTTGFQPQHF,TGTGCCAGCAGTACGACAGGGTTCCAGCCCCAGCATTTT
TRBJ2-7,.,TRBV20-1,.,CSARSGAGDYEQYF,TGCAGTGCTAGATCTGGGGCAGGGGACTACGAGCAGTACTTC
TRBJ2-5,many,TRBV12-3/TRBV12-4,TRBD2,CASETGLAGGETQYF,TGTGCCAGCGAAACGGGACTAGCGGGAGGGGAGACCCAGTACTTC